This T cell receptor beta chain was sequenced in a study of tumor and adjacent non-tumor tissue in lung cancer. Overall study context: Some 4.1 million productive TCRbeta reads were obtained per sample on average.

Study-wide results and limits: Compared with tumor, normal lung showed significantly lower TCR diversity.

No cell sorting was done before RNA was extracted from the tissue. More than 3 cm separated this lung sample from the edge of the tumor. The CDR3 consists of 16 residues. Germline V gene data show CDR1 as MGHRA and CDR2 as YSYEKL. Trimming cost V 0 bases and J 2 bases, with 11 bases left between them. The library came from three nested PCR rounds adapted from ARM-PCR protocols. One entry per CDR3 protein, called by TCRdb with MiXCR from the multiplex PCR reads. This table holds about 110,000 distinct CDR3 sequences, 60% to 65% found once. This clonotype was counted once. As yet, its antigen is unknown. The rearrangement links TRBV4-1 to TRBJ2-4, with D unresolved. This TCR was sampled from a man aged 55 to 70 with non-small cell lung cancer. The sequenced sample consisted of distant non-tumor lung tissue. This chain's CDR3 is CASSQEQKRTKNIQYF. DNA for the CDR3: TGCGCCAGCAGCCAAGAGCAGAAGCGTACCAAAAACATTCAGTACTTC.